This T cell receptor beta chain came from a study of OX40 agonist ivuxolimab in advanced cancers. Trimming removed 5 bases at V and 0 bases at J, with 10 bases between. The V gene's germline CDR1 is SGHRS and CDR2 YFSETQ. CDR3 size: 14 residues. Data came from immunoSEQ multiplex PCR; TCRdb stores just in-frame clones and leaves some out. Here the sample spans 35,000 to 40,000 clones, 70% to 85% being singletons. Sequenced material: CD4+ or CD8+ T cells sorted from blood, taken in a trial of the OX40 agonist ivuxolimab. J is TRBJ2-3 and V is TRBV5-1; no firm D call. This TCR came from an adult with an advanced solid tumor such as melanoma, head and neck, liver or kidney cancer. The DNA for the CDR3 is TGCGCCAGCAGACACGACGGTAGCACAGATACGCAGTATTTT. This translates into CASRHDGSTDTQYF.